The source of this TCR beta chain is a study of breast tumors, draining lymph nodes, adjacent tissues. Overall study results and limits: Compared with lymph nodes, tumors were less diverse; compared with nontumor tissue, more. Compared with basal-like, luminal-like tumors shared significantly more repertoire with nontumor tissue. Findings are consistent with lymph node origin and intratumoral expansion of most tumor T cells.

Germline V gene lookup returns CDR1 LNHDA and CDR2 SQIVND (reference sequence). The V end lost 4 bases, the J end lost 3 bases, and 13 bases lay between the germline ends. This CDR3 has 15 residues. Remarks on this clonotype: What it binds is unknown.

TCRdb used MiXCR to reprocess the multiplex PCR reads, holding one entry per CDR3 protein. The data contain some 250,000 distinct CDR3 sequences, approximately 36% of them singletons. Samples came from axillary lymph nodes draining the breast cancer. The chain is built from TRBV19 and TRBJ1-5; D ambiguous. The receptor was isolated from a female donor with breast cancer. Some clones in this sample may be carry-over from other donors' samples. Sequencing was done on a sample of axillary lymph node tissue. The CDR3 sequence: CASSNDRGVNQPQHF. The CDR3 DNA sequence: TGTGCCAGTAGTAATGACCGGGGAGTCAATCAGCCCCAGCATTTT.